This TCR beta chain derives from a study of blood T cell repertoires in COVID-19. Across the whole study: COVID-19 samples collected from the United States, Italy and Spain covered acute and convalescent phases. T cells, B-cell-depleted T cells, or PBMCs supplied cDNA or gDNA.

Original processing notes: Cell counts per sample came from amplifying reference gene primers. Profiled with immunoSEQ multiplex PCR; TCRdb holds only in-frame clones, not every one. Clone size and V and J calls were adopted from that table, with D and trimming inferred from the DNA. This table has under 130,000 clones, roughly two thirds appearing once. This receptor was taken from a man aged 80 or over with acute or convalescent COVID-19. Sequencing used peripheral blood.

The CDR3 DNA reads TGTGCCACCTCCCTTATTTCCGGGGACAGGGACAAACGAAGGGATGAGCAGTTCTTC. Its protein product is CATSLISGDRDKRRDEQFF. The J gene is TRBJ2-1, the V gene TRBV28; the match to TRBD1 covers 9 bases. V shed 10 bases and J 8 bases; nucleotides not matched to a gene: 27. This CDR3 has 19 amino acids. The germline CDR1 and CDR2 sequences are MDHEN and SYDVKM. Full variable domain (missing parts from reference TRBV28 and TRBJ2-1): DVKVTQSSRYLVKRTGEKVFLECVQDMDHENMFWYRQDPGLGLRLIYFSYDVKMKEKGDIPEGYSVSREKKERFSLILESASTNQTSMYLCATSLISGDRDKRRDEQFFGPGTRLTVL.